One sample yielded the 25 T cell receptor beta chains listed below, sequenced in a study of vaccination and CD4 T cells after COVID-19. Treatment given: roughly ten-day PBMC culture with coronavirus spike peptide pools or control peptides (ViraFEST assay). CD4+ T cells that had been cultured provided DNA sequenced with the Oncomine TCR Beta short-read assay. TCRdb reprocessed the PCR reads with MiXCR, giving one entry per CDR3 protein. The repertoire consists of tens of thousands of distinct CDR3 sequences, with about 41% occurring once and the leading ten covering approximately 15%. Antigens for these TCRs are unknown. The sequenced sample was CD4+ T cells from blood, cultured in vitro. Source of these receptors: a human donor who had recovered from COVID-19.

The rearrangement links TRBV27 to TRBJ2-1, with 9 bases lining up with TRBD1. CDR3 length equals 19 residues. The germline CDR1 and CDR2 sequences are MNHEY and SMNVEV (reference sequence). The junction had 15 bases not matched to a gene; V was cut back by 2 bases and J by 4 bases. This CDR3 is CASSLQAITGGSGYNEQFF. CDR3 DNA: TGTGCCAGCAGTTTACAAGCCATAACAGGGGGCAGTGGGTACAATGAGCAGTTCTTC.

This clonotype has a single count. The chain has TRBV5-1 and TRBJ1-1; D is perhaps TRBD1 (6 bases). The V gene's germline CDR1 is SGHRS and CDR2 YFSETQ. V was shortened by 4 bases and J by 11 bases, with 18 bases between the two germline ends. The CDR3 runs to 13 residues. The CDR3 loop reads CASSGGGQGAAFF. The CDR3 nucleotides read TGCGCCAGCAGCGGGGGCGGGCAGGGCGCGGCTTTCTTT.

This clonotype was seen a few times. Here the CDR3 reads CASSYSISSGNYGYTF. DNA for the CDR3: TGTGCCAGCAGTTACTCGATCAGTAGTGGCAACTATGGCTACACCTTC. The chain links TRBV6-2 or TRBV6-3 to TRBJ1-2; the D is unclear. Trimming left V 0 bases short and J 2 bases short, with 13 bases between. CDR1 is MNHEY and CDR2 is SVGEGT in the germline V gene. The CDR3 covers 16 residues.

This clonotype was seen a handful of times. The chain's CDR3 is CASAPSVEVSSEQYF. DNA of the CDR3: TGTGCCAGCGCGCCCTCAGTGGAGGTTTCTAGCGAGCAGTACTTC. V and J are TRBV5-4 and TRBJ2-7, with D maybe TRBD2 (5 bases). The CDR3 spans 15 residues. V lost 7 bases, J lost 6 bases, and 23 bases lay in between. Germline V gene data show CDR1 as SGHNT and CDR2 as YYREEE (reference sequence). Looking up the rest from reference TRBV5-4 and TRBJ2-7 gives the full variable domain: ETGVTQSPTHLIKTRGQQVTLRCSSQSGHNTVSWYQQALGQGPQFIFQYYREEENGRGNFPPRFSGLQFPNYSSELNVNALELDDSALYLCASAPSVEVSSEQYFGPGTRLTVT.

In DNA form, the CDR3 reads TGTGCCAGCAGTTACGACAGGGCGAACACTGAAGCTTTCTTT. Its translation: CASSYDRANTEAFF. The chain recombines TRBV6-2 or TRBV6-3 with TRBJ1-1; 7 nucleotides align to TRBD1. The CDR3 sequence is 14 residues long. The V gene end was trimmed by 2 bases and the J gene end by 1 base; junction bases not matched to a gene: 1. The germline CDR1 and CDR2 sequences are MNHEY and SVGEGT.

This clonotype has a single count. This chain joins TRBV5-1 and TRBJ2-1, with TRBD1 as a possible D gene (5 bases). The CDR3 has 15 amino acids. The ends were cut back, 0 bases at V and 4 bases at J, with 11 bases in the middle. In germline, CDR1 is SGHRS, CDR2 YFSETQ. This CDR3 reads CASSLEGAGYNEQFF. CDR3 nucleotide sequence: TGCGCCAGCAGCTTGGAAGGGGCAGGGTACAATGAGCAGTTCTTC.

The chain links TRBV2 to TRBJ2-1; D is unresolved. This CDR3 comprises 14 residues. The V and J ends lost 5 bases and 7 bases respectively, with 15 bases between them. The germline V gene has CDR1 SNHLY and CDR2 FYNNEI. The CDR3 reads CASSFEAGVNEQFF. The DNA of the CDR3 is TGTGCCAGCAGTTTTGAAGCTGGGGTAAATGAGCAGTTCTTC.

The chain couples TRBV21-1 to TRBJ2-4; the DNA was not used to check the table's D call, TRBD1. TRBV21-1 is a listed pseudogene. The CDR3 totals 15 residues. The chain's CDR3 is CASSSRSAAKNIQYF. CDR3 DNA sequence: TGTGCCAGCAGCTCCCGTAGTGCGGCCAAAAACATTCAGTACTTC.

CDR3 amino acids: CASSKSGRGPRETQYF. In DNA, the CDR3 is TGTGCCAGTAGTAAGAGCGGGAGGGGGCCACGGGAGACCCAGTACTTC. The chain couples TRBV19 to TRBJ2-5; 10 positions match TRBD2. Trimming removed 4 bases from V and 5 bases from J; junction bases left unmatched: 10. The CDR3 sequence is 16 residues long. In germline, CDR1 is LNHDA, CDR2 SQIVND (reference sequence). Full variable domain (rest looked up from reference TRBV19 and TRBJ2-5): DGGITQSPKYLFRKEGQNVTLSCEQNLNHDAMYWYRQDPGQGLRLIYYSQIVNDFQKGDIAEGYSVSREKKESFPLTVTSAQKNPTAFYLCASSKSGRGPRETQYFGPGTRLLVL.

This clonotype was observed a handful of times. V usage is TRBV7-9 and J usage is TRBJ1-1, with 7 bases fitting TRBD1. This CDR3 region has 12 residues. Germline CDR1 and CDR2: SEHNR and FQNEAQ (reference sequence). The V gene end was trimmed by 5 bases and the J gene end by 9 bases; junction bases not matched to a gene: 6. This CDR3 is CASSTTGVQAFF. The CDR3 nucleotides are TGTGCCAGCAGCACCACAGGGGTTCAAGCTTTCTTT. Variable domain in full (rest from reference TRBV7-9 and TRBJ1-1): DTGVSQNPRHKITKRGQNVTFRCDPISEHNRLYWYRQTLGQGPEFLTYFQNEAQLEKSRLLSDRFSAERPKGSFSTLEIQRTEQGDSAMYLCASSTTGVQAFFGQGTRLTVV.

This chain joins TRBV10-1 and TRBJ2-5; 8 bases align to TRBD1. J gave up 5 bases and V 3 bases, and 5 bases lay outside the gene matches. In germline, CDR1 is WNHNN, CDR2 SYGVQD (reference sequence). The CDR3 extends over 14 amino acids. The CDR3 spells CASSDWTGSETQYF. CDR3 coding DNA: TGCGCCAGCAGTGACTGGACAGGGTCGGAGACCCAGTACTTC.

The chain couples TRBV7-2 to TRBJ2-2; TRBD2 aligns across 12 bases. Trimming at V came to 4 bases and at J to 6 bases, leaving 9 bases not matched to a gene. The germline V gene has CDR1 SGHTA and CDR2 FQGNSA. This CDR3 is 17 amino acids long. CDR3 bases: TGTGCCAGCAGCTATACCCTAGCGGGAGGGTTGGCCGGGGAGCTGTTTTTT. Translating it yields CASSYTLAGGLAGELFF. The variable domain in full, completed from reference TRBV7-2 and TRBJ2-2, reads GAGVSQSPSNKVTEKGKDVELRCDPISGHTALYWYRQSLGQGLEFLIYFQGNSAPDKSGLPSDRFSAERTGGSVSTLTIQRTQQEDSAVYLCASSYTLAGGLAGELFFGEGSRLTVL.

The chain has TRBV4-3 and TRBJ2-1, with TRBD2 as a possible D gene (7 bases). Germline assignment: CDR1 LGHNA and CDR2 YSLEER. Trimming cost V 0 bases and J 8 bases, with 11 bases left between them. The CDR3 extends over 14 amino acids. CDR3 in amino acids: CASSQEGGAHEQFF. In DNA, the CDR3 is TGCGCCAGCAGCCAAGAGGGGGGGGCCCATGAGCAGTTCTTC.

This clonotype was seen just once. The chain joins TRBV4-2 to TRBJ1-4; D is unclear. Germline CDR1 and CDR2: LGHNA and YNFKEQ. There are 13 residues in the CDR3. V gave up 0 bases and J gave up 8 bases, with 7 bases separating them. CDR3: CASSQDPTEKLFF. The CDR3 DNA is TGTGCCAGCAGCCAAGATCCGACCGAAAAACTGTTTTTT.

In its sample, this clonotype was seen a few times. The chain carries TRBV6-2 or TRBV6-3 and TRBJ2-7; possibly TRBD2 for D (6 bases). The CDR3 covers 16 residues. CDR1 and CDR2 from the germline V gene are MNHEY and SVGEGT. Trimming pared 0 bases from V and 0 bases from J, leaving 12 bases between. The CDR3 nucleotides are TGTGCCAGCAGTTACTCCTTACGGGAGTCCTCCTACGAGCAGTACTTC. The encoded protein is CASSYSLRESSYEQYF.

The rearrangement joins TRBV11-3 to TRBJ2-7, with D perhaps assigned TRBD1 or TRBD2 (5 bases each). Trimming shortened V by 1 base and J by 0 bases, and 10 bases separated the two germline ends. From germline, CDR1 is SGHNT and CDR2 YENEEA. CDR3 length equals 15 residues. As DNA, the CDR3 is TGTGCCAGCAGCTTAGGGGCAGGGAGCTCCTACGAGCAGTACTTC. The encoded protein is CASSLGAGSSYEQYF.

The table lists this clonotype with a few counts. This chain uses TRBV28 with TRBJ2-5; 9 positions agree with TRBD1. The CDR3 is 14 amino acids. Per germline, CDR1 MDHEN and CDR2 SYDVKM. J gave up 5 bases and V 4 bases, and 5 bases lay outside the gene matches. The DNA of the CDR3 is TGTGCCAGCAGTTCCTCCGGGACAGGGGAGACCCAGTACTTC. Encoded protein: CASSSSGTGETQYF.

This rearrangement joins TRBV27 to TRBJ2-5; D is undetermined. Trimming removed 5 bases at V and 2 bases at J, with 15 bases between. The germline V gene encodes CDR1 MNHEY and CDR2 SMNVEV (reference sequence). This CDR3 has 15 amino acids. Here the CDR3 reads CASSILNREQETQYF. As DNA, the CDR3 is TGTGCCAGCAGTATCCTTAACAGAGAACAAGAGACCCAGTACTTC.

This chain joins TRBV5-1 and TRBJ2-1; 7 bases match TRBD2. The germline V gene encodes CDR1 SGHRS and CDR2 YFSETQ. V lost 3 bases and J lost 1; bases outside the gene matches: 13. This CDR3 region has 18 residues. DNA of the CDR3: TGCGCCAGCAGCTCGGACGCGAGCGGGGCGGGTTCCTACAATGAGCAGTTCTTC. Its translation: CASSSDASGAGSYNEQFF.

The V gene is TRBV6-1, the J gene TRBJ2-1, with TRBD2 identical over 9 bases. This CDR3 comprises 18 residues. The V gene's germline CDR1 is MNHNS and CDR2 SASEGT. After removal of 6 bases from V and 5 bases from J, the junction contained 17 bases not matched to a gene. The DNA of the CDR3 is TGTGCCAGCAGCTCCTGGGGACTAGCCAAGGGACCACACAATGAGCAGTTCTTC. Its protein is CASSSWGLAKGPHNEQFF.

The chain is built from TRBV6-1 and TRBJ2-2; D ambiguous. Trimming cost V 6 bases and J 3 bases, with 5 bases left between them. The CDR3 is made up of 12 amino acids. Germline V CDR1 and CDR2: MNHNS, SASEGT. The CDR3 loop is CASRRYTGELFF. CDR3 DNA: TGTGCCAGCAGACGATACACCGGGGAGCTGTTTTTT.

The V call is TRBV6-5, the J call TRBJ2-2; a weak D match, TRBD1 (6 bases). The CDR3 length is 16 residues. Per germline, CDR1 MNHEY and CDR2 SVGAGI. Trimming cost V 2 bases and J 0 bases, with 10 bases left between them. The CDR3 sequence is CASSYATGTNTGELFF. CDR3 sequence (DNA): TGTGCCAGCAGTTACGCAACAGGGACGAACACCGGGGAGCTGTTTTTT.

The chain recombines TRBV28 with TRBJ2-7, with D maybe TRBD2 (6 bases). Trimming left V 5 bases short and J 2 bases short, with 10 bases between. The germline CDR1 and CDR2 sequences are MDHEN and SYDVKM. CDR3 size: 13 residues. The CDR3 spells CASSETGAYEQYF. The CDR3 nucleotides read TGTGCCAGCAGTGAAACGGGGGCCTACGAGCAGTACTTC.

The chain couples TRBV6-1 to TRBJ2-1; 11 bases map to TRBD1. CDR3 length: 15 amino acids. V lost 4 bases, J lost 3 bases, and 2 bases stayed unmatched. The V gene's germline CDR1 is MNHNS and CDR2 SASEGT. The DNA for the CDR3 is TGTGCCAGCAGTGGGGGACAGGGGGACTACAATGAGCAGTTCTTC. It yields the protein CASSGGQGDYNEQFF.

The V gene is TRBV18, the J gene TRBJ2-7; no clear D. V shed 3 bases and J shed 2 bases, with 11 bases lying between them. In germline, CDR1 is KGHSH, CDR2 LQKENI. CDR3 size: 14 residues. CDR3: CASSPRQSPYEQYF. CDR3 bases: TGTGCCAGCTCACCTCGGCAGAGCCCCTACGAGCAGTACTTC.